The following is a T cell receptor beta chain sequence with its context. The antigen is undetermined. Researchers report immunoSEQ v3.0 was run at survey level. The protocol was immunoSEQ multiplex PCR, while the TCRdb copy is restricted to in-frame clones and leaves out a portion. The sample has roughly 24,000 clones; about nine tenths are singletons. This CDR3 spans 14 amino acids. The germline V gene encodes CDR1 SEHNR and CDR2 FQNEAQ (reference sequence). V was pared by 5 bases and J by 11 bases, with 19 bases between. The sample belongs to a study of long-term antiretroviral therapy in people with HIV. Study summary: First collections came about a decade before the 2015 immediate-ART recommendation.

Study observations and caveats: Before ART, certain clones expanded, and these dominated the repertoire at all time points.

The sample in question was unsorted PBMCs, obtained 1.8 years before starting antiretroviral therapy. This sequence joins TRBV7-9 and TRBJ2-1, with D hard to call. This sequence was found in a woman in her twenties or thirties with HIV. CDR3 sequence reads: CASSPHDPPTQQFF. In nucleotides, the CDR3 is TGTGCCAGCAGCCCTCACGACCCACCCACGCAGCAGTTCTTC.